This paragraph reports one TCR beta chain. This CDR3 is built from 15 residues. In the authors' workflow: Researchers report that nucleated cell counts were estimated from reference gene primer amplification. Using immunoSEQ multiplex PCR, the repertoire was profiled, and TCRdb retains in-frame clones only, with some absent. The DNA gave D and trimming, while V, J and clone size come from that table. Of over 40,000 clones listed, around 83% are singletons. This sample is drawn from a study of blood T cell repertoires in COVID-19. On the study more broadly: Material from acute and convalescent COVID-19 was sourced from the United States, Italy and Spain. PBMCs, B-cell-depleted T cells, or T cells were the source of the cDNA or gDNA that made up the material.

The V and J genes are TRBV21-1 and TRBJ2-7; whether TRBD2, the table's D call, matches the DNA was not checked. TRBV21-1 is a pseudogene locus. The TCR originated in a human donor in a cohort sampled during active COVID-19. Sequences were obtained from peripheral blood. CDR3 sequence: CASSKVIEGTGEQYF. The DNA of the CDR3 is TGTGCCAGCAGCAAAGTAATCGAGGGTACCGGCGAGCAGTACTTC.